A single sample is the source of the 21 T cell receptor beta chains below, sequenced in a study of identical twins. TCRdb passed the 5' RACE reads through MiXCR, listing each CDR3 protein once. The sample lists some 320,000 distinct CDR3 sequences, about 12% seen once, with more than 6% in the top ten. Separately, the same data were catalogued under a study of yellow fever vaccine responses in identical twins.

Sequencing was performed on CD8+ T cells sorted from blood. Receptors originate from a woman aged 18-29 years in good health.

The rearrangement uses TRBV13 and TRBJ2-3; 10 bases agree with TRBD2. Losses at the gene ends were 5 bases for V and 4 bases for J; bases not matched to a gene: 9. Germline V lookup: CDR1 PRHDT, CDR2 FYEKMQ (reference sequence). The CDR3 contains 16 residues. The CDR3 region has the DNA TGTGCCAGCAGCATCTCCGGGACTAGCGTCTCAGATACGCAGTATTTT. This codes for CASSISGTSVSDTQYF.

About this clonotype: A clone one base away is much larger, so this may be a read error. The chain is built from TRBV12-3 or TRBV12-4 and TRBJ1-1, with TRBD1 matching over 10 bases. The CDR3 runs 15 residues. V trimming: 9 bases; J trimming: 4 bases; junction bases outside the gene matches: 11. The CDR3 is CARSPTGGRGTEAFF. As DNA, the CDR3 is TGTGCCAGAAGCCCGACAGGGGGCAGGGGCACTGAAGCTTTCTTT.

The gene calls are TRBV7-8 and TRBJ1-2; the D gene is possibly TRBD1 (6 bases). CDR1 SGHVS and CDR2 FQNEAQ come from the germline V gene. CDR3 length: 15 residues. Between the trimmed V and J ends, which lost 1 base and 4 bases, there was a span of 13 bases. This CDR3 reads CASSLDGRGIYGYTF. The CDR3 nucleotides are TGTGCCAGCAGCTTAGATGGTAGGGGGATCTATGGCTACACCTTC. Looking up the rest from reference TRBV7-8 and TRBJ1-2 gives the full variable domain: GAGVSQSPRYKVAKRGQDVALRCDPISGHVSLFWYQQALGQGPEFLTYFQNEAQLDKSGLPSDRFFAERPEGSVSTLKIQRTQQEDSAVYLCASSLDGRGIYGYTFGSGTRLTVV.

This clonotype was detected a few times. The rearrangement links TRBV2 to TRBJ1-1; D remains ambiguous. From germline, CDR1 is SNHLY and CDR2 FYNNEI. The V end lost 11 bases, the J end lost 2 bases, and 15 bases lay between the germline ends. CDR3 size: 13 residues. CDR3 sequence (DNA): TGTGCCCCTGGGCAGCCCTTCAACACTGAAGCTTTCTTT. This translates into CAPGQPFNTEAFF.

This chain uses TRBV4-1 with TRBJ1-1; D gene unclear. The CDR3 contains 16 residues. Per germline, CDR1 MGHRA and CDR2 YSYEKL. V was pared by 0 bases and J by 0 bases, with 11 bases between. CDR3 nucleotide sequence: TGCGCCAGCAGCCAAGATGGTCGGACGGTGAACACTGAAGCTTTCTTT. This sequence encodes CASSQDGRTVNTEAFF.

This sequence joins TRBV4-1 and TRBJ1-1, with a weak D call TRBD1 (5 bases). CDR3 length equals 15 residues. Germline V gene data show CDR1 as MGHRA and CDR2 as YSYEKL. V was cut by 0 bases and J by 11 bases, with 19 bases left in between. The CDR3 bases are TGCGCCAGCAGCCAAGATCGCTTGCAGGGAAACGACGCTTTCTTT. Translation: CASSQDRLQGNDAFF.

A remark on this clonotype: Given a much more abundant clone one base away, this may be a read error. DNA of the CDR3: TGTGCCAGCAGCGTACGGCCCGACTACGACCAGTACTTC. It specifies CASSVRPDYDQYF. The chain joins TRBV9 to TRBJ2-7; D may be TRBD2 (5 bases). The V gene's germline CDR1 is SGDLS and CDR2 YYNGEE. This CDR3 has 13 residues.

This clonotype was observed many times. The chain joins TRBV5-1 to TRBJ1-1; a weak D match, TRBD1 (6 bases). There are 14 residues in the CDR3. The V gene lost 4 bases and the J gene lost 7 bases, with 17 bases spanning the gap. Germline V gene sequence: CDR1 SGHRS, CDR2 YFSETQ. The DNA of the CDR3 is TGCGCCAGCAGCGCCAGGGGCGAACACTTTGAAGCTTTCTTT. Protein sequence: CASSARGEHFEAFF.

The sample holds a few counts of this clonotype. The V gene is TRBV20-1, the J gene TRBJ2-1, with 7 bases lining up with TRBD1. CDR1 DFQATT and CDR2 SNEGSKA come from the germline V gene (reference sequence). CDR3 length: 19 amino acids. The V gene end was trimmed by 0 bases and the J gene end by 9 bases; junction bases not matched to a gene: 23. In nucleotides, the CDR3 is TGCAGTGCTAGAGATACACAGCAATACGGCAGGGGGTTGTTGGGTGAGCAGTTCTTC. Translated: CSARDTQQYGRGLLGEQFF.

This chain connects TRBV7-9 to TRBJ2-7, with D perhaps TRBD1 or TRBD2 (5 bases each). V lost 1 base to trimming and J lost 6 bases, with 19 bases between them. This CDR3 comprises 16 residues. In germline, CDR1 is SEHNR, CDR2 FQNEAQ (reference sequence). The CDR3 is CASSLVGVSVGPEQYF. DNA of the CDR3: TGTGCCAGCAGCTTAGTCGGTGTTAGCGTGGGGCCCGAGCAGTACTTC.

This clonotype was detected many times. This sequence joins TRBV6-5 and TRBJ2-1; D tentatively reads TRBD1 or TRBD2 (5 bases each). V was shortened by 9 bases and J by 0 bases, with 6 bases between the two germline ends. The CDR3 contains 12 residues. Germline CDR1 reads MNHEY; CDR2 reads SVGAGI. The CDR3 nucleotides read TGTGCCAGTGGGGGCTCCTACAATGAGCAGTTCTTC. The encoded protein is CASGGSYNEQFF.

In regard to this clonotype: At one of its ends the junction is not consistent with the germline gene, which may arise from a read error. CDR3 amino acids: CASSLDSQRYNDQFF. The CDR3 DNA is TGTGCCAGCAGCTTAGATAGCCAAAGATACAATGACCAGTTCTTC. The rearrangement uses TRBV7-9 and TRBJ2-1; D unresolved. The CDR3 contains 15 residues. From germline, CDR1 is SEHNR and CDR2 FQNEAQ (reference sequence).

This clonotype was observed a handful of times. The chain combines TRBV7-9 with TRBJ2-2; a possible D gene is TRBD2 (6 bases). Trimming shortened V by 4 bases and J by 0 bases, and 12 bases separated the two germline ends. The CDR3 is 16 amino acids. Germline V gene sequence: CDR1 SEHNR, CDR2 FQNEAQ (reference sequence). The CDR3 reads CASSSVAVANTGELFF. DNA of the CDR3: TGTGCCAGCAGCTCAGTAGCGGTCGCGAACACCGGGGAGCTGTTTTTT.

J is TRBJ2-7 and V is TRBV27; D is perhaps TRBD1 or TRBD2 (5 bases each). This CDR3 has 14 residues. Trimming took 5 bases from V and 4 from J, leaving 15 bases between them. CDR1 and CDR2 from the germline V gene are MNHEY and SMNVEV (reference sequence). CDR3 amino acids: CASSPGRAGYEQYF. In nucleotides, the CDR3 is TGTGCCAGCAGTCCGGGGCGGGCCGGGTACGAGCAGTACTTC.

This clonotype was seen a few times. This chain uses TRBV20-1 with TRBJ2-7; possible D gene TRBD2, 6 bases. Deletions cut 5 bases from V and 0 bases from J, with 11 bases between. CDR3 length equals 13 residues. Per the germline V gene, CDR1 is DFQATT and CDR2 is SNEGSKA (reference sequence). The CDR3 reads CSAYSGSSYEQYF. The DNA for the CDR3 is TGCAGTGCTTATAGCGGAAGCTCCTACGAGCAGTACTTC.

This clonotype was seen repeatedly, ten times or more. The rearrangement uses TRBV12-3 or TRBV12-4 and TRBJ2-1; tentative D call: TRBD1 (6 bases). The CDR3 sequence is 11 residues long. Trimming took off 3 bases at V and 10 bases at J, with 7 bases between the two ends. The chain's CDR3 is CASSLGQEQFF. In DNA, the CDR3 is TGTGCCAGCAGTTTGGGACAAGAGCAGTTCTTC.

In its sample, this clonotype was seen a few times. The chain carries TRBV6-5 and TRBJ1-5; D gene uncertain. Trimming removed 2 bases from V and 4 bases from J, with 9 bases in between. Per germline, CDR1 MNHEY and CDR2 SVGAGI. This CDR3 spans 14 amino acids. The CDR3 region has the DNA TGTGCCAGCAGTTACAGGTTAGATAATCAGCCCCAGCATTTT. This codes for CASSYRLDNQPQHF.

V and J are TRBV29-1 and TRBJ1-2; D not certain. Trimming took off 4 bases at V and 7 bases at J, with 19 bases between the two ends. Germline V gives CDR1 SQVTM, CDR2 ANQGSEA. This CDR3 is built from 14 residues. CDR3 bases: TGCAGCGTTGGGCCCCGATCAGGAAGGGCTGGCTACACCTTC. Amino acid sequence: CSVGPRSGRAGYTF. Variable domain in full (rest from reference TRBV29-1 and TRBJ1-2): SAVISQKPSRDICQRGTSLTIQCQVDSQVTMMFWYRQQPGQSLTLIATANQGSEATYESGFVIDKFPISRPNLTFSTLTVSNMSPEDSSIYLCSVGPRSGRAGYTFGSGTRLTVV.

This clonotype was seen more than once but under ten times. This rearrangement joins TRBV7-7 to TRBJ2-5; unclear D gene. The CDR3 has 15 residues. CDR1 is SSHAT, CDR2 FNYEAQ, per germline (reference sequence). Trimming shortened V by 5 bases and J by 2 bases, and 15 bases separated the two germline ends. CDR3: CASSLQASTQETQYF. DNA of the CDR3: TGTGCCAGCAGCCTACAAGCGTCCACACAAGAGACCCAGTACTTC.

The chain employs TRBV24-1 and TRBJ2-1; 7 nucleotides align to TRBD2. The CDR3 totals 12 residues. Germline CDR1 and CDR2: KGHDR and SFDVKD. Trimming took 5 bases from V and 16 from J; bases not matched to a gene: 10. CDR3 sequence reads: CATSVSGGGHFF. CDR3 nucleotides: TGTGCCACCAGTGTCTCGGGAGGAGGCCATTTCTTC.

Regarding this clonotype: This may come from a read error, since a much larger clone is one base off. The J gene is TRBJ2-2, the V gene TRBV2; D gene ambiguous. CDR3 size: 13 residues. V lost 3 bases and J 1 base, leaving 3 bases between the germline ends. The germline V gene has CDR1 SNHLY and CDR2 FYNNEI. The CDR3 region is CASSEENTGELFF. In DNA, the CDR3 is TGTGCCAGCAGTGAGGAGAACACCGGGGAGCTGTTTTTT.